This T cell receptor beta chain was obtained from a study of cytomegalovirus exposure and HLA in healthy donors. V was pared by 2 bases and J by 8 bases, with 4 bases between. The CDR3 has 12 amino acids. Germline CDR1 and CDR2: MDHEN and SYDVKM. 13 Jbeta primers and 60 Vbeta primers were used for the PCR. Using immunoSEQ multiplex PCR, the repertoire was profiled, and TCRdb retains in-frame clones only, with some absent. Of approximately 95,000 clones listed, 80% to 85% are singletons. Source material: PBMCs. The rearrangement links TRBV28 to TRBJ1-6; D is unclear. The clonotype comes from a woman between 70 and 85 years old in good health and CMV-seropositive. CDR3 loop: CASSLTDSPLHF. CDR3 nucleotide sequence: TGTGCCAGCAGTTTAACTGATTCACCCCTCCACTTT.